The present T cell receptor beta chain was sequenced within a study of blood T cell repertoires in COVID-19. Overall study context: Samples representing acute and convalescent COVID-19 were sourced from the United States, Italy and Spain. Sources were T cells, B-cell-depleted T cells, or PBMCs; the material itself was cDNA or gDNA.

The CDR3 covers 19 residues. CDR1 SNHLY and CDR2 FYNNEI come from the germline V gene. Trimming pared 0 bases from V and 1 base from J, leaving 19 bases between. Sequencing was performed with immunoSEQ multiplex PCR; in TCRdb, only in-frame clones are kept and a portion is missing. Of around 140,000 clones listed, about four fifths were seen once; the top ten hold about a sixth. Source material: peripheral blood. This sequence joins TRBV2 and TRBJ1-3; tentative D call: TRBD1 (5 bases). This TCR came from a woman over 75 with acute or convalescent COVID-19. The CDR3, as DNA: TGTGCCAGCAGTGAAGCGCGGTTGGGGCACGGGAGTTCTGGAAACACCATATATTTT. It yields the protein CASSEARLGHGSSGNTIYF.